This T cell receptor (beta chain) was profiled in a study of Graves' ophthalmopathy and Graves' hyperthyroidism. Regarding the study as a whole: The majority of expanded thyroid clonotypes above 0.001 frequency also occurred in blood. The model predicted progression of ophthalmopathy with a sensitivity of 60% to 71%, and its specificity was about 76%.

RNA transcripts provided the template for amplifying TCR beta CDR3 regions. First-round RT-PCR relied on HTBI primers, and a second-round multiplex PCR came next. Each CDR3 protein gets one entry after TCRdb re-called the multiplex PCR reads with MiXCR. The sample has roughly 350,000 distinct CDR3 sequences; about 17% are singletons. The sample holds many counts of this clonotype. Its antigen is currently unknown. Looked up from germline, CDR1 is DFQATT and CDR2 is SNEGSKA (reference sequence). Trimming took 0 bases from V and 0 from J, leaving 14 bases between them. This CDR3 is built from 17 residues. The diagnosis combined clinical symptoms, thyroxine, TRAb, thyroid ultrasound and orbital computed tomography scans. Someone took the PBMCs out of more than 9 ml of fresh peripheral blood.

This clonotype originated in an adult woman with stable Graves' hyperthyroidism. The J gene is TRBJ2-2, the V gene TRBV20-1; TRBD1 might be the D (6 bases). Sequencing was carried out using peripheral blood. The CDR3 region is CSARDLRNRANTGELFF. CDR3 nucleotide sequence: TGCAGTGCTAGAGATCTCCGGAACAGGGCGAACACCGGGGAGCTGTTTTTT.